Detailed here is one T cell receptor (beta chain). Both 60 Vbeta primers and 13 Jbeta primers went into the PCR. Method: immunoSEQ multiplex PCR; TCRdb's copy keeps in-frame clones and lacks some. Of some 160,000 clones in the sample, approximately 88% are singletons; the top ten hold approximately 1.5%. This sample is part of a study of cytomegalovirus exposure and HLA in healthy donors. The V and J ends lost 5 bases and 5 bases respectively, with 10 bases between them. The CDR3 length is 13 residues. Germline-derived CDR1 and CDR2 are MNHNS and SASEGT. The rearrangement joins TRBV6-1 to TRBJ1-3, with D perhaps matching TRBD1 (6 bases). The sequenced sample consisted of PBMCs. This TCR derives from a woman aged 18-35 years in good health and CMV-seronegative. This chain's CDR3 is CASSKQGRNTIYF. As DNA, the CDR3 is TGTGCCAGCAGTAAACAGGGACGAAACACCATATATTTT.